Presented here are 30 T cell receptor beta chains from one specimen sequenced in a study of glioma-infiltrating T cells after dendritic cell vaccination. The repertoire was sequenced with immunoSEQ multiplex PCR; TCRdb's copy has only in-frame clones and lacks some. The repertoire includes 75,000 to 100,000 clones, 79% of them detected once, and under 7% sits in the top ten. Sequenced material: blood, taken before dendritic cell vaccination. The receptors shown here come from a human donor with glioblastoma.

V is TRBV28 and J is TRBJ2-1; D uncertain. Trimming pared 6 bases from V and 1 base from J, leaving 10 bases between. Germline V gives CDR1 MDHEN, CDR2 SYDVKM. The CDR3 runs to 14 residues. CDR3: CASRTPSSYNEQFF. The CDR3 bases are TGTGCCAGCAGGACTCCCTCATCCTACAATGAGCAGTTCTTC.

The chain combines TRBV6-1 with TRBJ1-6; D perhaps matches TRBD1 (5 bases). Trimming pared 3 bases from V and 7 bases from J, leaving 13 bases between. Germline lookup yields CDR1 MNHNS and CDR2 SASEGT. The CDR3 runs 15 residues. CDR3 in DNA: TGTGCCAGCAGTGACGCGACAGTGCCGAATTCACCCCTCCACTTT. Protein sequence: CASSDATVPNSPLHF.

DNA for the CDR3: TGTGCCAGCAGACGAAGCGGGGGGGAGGTAGATACGCAGTATTTT. It specifies CASRRSGGEVDTQYF. V usage is TRBV6-5 and J usage is TRBJ2-3; 10 nucleotides agree with TRBD2. Trimming cost V 6 bases and J 5 bases; bases outside gene matches: 8. CDR1 is MNHEY, CDR2 SVGAGI, per germline. The CDR3 runs to 15 residues.

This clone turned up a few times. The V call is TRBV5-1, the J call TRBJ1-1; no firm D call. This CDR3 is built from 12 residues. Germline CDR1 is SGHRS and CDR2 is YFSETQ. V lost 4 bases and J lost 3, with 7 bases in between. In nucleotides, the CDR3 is TGCGCCAGCAGCACGGGGTACACTGAAGCTTTCTTT. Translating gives CASSTGYTEAFF. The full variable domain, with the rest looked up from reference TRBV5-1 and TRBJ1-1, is KAGVTQTPRYLIKTRGQQVTLSCSPISGHRSVSWYQQTPGQGLQFLFEYFSETQRNKGNFPGRFSGRQFSNSRSEMNVSTLELGDSALYLCASSTGYTEAFFGQGTRLTVV.

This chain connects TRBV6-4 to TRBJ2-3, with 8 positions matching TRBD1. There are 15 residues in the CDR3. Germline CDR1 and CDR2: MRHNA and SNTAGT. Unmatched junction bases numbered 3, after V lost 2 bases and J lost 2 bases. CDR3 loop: CASSDMDRATDTQYF. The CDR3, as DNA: TGTGCCAGCAGTGACATGGACAGGGCCACAGATACGCAGTATTTT.

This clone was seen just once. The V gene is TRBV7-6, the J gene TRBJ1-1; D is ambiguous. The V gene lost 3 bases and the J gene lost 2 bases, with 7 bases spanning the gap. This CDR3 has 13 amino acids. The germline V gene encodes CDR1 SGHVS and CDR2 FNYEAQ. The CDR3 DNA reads TGTGCCAGCAGCTTTAGTCAAAACACTGAAGCTTTCTTT. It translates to CASSFSQNTEAFF. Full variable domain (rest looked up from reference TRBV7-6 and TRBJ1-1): GAGVSQSPRYKVTKRGQDVALRCDPISGHVSLYWYRQALGQGPEFLTYFNYEAQQDKSGLPNDRFSAERPEGSISTLTIQRTEQRDSAMYRCASSFSQNTEAFFGQGTRLTVV.

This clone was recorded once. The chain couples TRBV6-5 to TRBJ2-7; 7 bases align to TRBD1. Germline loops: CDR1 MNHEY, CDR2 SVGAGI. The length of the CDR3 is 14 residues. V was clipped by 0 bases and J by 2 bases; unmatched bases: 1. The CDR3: CASSYSGGPYEQYF. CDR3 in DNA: TGTGCCAGCAGTTACTCAGGGGGCCCCTACGAGCAGTACTTC.

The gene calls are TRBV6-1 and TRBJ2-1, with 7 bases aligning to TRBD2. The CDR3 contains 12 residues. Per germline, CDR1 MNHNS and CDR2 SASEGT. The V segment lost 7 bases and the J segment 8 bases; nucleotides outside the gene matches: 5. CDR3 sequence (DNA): TGTGCCAGCAAACCTCTAGCGGATGAGCAGTTCTTC. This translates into CASKPLADEQFF.

This chain's CDR3 is CASSLERRNSPLHF. In DNA, the CDR3 is TGTGCCAGCAGCTTGGAACGGAGGAATTCACCCCTCCACTTT. The gene calls are TRBV5-6 and TRBJ1-6; D uncertain. The CDR3 has 14 residues. The germline V and J ends were trimmed by 0 bases and 7 bases, with 8 bases remaining between them. Looked up from germline, CDR1 is SGHDT and CDR2 is YYEEEE.

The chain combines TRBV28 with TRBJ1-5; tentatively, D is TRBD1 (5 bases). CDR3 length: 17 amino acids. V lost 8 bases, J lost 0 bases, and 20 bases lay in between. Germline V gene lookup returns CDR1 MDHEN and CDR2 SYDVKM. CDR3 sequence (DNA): TGTGCCAGCGGGGCCCTTGCAGGGATTTATAGCAATCAGCCCCAGCATTTT. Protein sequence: CASGALAGIYSNQPQHF.

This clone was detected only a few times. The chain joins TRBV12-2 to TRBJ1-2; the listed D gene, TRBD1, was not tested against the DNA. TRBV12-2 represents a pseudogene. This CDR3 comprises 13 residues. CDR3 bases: TGTGCAAGTCGCCCGGGACAGGGCTATGGCTACACCTTC. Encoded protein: CASRPGQGYGYTF.

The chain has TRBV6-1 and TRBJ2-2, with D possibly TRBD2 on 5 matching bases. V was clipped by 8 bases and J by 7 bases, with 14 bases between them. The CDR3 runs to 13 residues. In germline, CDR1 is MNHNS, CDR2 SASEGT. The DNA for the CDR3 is TGTGCCAGCGGACGGGAACCCGGCGGGGAGCTGTTTTTT. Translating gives CASGREPGGELFF.

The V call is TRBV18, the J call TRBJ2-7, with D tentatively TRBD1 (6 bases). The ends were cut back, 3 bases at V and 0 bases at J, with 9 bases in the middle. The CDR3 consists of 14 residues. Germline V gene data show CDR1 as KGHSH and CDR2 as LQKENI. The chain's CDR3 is CASSPEQGSYEQYF. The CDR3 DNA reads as TGTGCCAGCTCACCGGAACAGGGCTCCTACGAGCAGTACTTC.

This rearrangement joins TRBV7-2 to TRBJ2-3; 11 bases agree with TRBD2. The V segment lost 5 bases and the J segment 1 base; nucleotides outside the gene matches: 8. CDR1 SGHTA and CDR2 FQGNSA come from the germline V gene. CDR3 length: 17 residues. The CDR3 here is CASSLAGTSGRTDTQYF. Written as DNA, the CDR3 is TGTGCCAGCAGCCTCGCCGGGACTAGCGGACGCACAGATACGCAGTATTTT.

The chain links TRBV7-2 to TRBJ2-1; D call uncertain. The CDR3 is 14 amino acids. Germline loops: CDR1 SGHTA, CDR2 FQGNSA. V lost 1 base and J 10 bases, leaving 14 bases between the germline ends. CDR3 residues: CASSLVASLGEQFF. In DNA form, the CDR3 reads TGTGCCAGCAGCTTAGTCGCGTCCCTGGGCGAGCAGTTCTTC.

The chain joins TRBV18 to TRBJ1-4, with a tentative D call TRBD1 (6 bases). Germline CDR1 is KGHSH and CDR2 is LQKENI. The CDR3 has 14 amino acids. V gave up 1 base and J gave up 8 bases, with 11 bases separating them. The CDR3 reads CASSPQGGKEKLFF. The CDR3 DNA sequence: TGTGCCAGCTCACCACAGGGGGGGAAGGAAAAACTGTTTTTT.

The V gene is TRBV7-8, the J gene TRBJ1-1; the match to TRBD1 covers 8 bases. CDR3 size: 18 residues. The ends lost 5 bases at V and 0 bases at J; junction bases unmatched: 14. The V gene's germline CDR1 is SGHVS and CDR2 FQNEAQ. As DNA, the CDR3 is TGTGCCAGCAGCGCTATGACAGGGGTGGGATCCATGAACACTGAAGCTTTCTTT. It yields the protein CASSAMTGVGSMNTEAFF. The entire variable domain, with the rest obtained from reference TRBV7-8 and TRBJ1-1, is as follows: GAGVSQSPRYKVAKRGQDVALRCDPISGHVSLFWYQQALGQGPEFLTYFQNEAQLDKSGLPSDRFFAERPEGSVSTLKIQRTQQEDSAVYLCASSAMTGVGSMNTEAFFGQGTRLTVV.

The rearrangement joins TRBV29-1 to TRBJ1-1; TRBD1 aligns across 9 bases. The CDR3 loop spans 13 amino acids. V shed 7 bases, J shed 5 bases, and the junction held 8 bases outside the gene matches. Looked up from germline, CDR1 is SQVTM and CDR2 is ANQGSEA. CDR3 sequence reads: CSGVLDRGTEAFF. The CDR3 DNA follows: TGCAGCGGGGTTCTGGACAGGGGAACTGAAGCTTTCTTT.

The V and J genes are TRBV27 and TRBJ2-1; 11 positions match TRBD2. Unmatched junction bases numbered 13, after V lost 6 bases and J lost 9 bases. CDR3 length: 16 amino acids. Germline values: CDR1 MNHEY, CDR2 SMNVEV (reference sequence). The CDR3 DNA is TGTGCCAGCAGCCGAGCCTTAGCGGGAGGGCCCAGTGAGCAGTTCTTC. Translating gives CASSRALAGGPSEQFF.

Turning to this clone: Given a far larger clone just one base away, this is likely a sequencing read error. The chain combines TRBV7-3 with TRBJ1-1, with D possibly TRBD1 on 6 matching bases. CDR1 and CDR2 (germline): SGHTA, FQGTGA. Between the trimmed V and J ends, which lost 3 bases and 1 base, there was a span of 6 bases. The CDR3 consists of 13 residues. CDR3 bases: TGTGCCAGCAGCTTGACAGGGAACACTGAAGCTTTCTTT. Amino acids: CASSLTGNTEAFF.

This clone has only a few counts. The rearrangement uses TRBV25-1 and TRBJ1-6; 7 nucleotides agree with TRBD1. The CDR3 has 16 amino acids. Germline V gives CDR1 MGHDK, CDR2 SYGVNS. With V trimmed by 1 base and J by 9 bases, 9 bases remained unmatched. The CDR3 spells CASSESRGGRGSPLHF. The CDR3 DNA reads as TGTGCCAGCAGTGAATCACGAGGGGGCAGAGGTTCACCCCTCCACTTT.

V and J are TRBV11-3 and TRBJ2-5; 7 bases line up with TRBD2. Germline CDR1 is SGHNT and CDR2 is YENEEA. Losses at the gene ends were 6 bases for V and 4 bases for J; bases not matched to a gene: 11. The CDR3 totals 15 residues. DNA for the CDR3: TGTGCCAGCAGAAGGAGCGGGATTTCGGGAGAGACCCAGTACTTC. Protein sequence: CASRRSGISGETQYF.

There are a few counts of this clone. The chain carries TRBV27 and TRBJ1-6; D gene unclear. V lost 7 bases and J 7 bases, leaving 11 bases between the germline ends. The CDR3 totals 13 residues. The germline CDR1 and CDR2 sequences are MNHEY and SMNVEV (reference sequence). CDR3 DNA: TGTGCCAGCACTCGTTTACGGAATTCACCCCTCCACTTT. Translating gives CASTRLRNSPLHF.

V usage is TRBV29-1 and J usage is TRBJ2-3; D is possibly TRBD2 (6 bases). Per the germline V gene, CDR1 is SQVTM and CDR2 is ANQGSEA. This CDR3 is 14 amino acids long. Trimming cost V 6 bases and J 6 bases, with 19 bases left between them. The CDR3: CSVLIGGRTDTQYF. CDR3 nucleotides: TGCAGCGTCCTTATTGGGGGGAGAACCGATACGCAGTATTTT.

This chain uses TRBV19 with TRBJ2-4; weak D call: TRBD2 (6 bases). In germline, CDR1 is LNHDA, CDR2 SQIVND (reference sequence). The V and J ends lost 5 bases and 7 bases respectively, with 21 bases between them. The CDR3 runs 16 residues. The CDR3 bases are TGTGCCAGTAGTCCACACCCGGGAGAGCGTACGAACATTCAGTACTTC. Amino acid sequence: CASSPHPGERTNIQYF.

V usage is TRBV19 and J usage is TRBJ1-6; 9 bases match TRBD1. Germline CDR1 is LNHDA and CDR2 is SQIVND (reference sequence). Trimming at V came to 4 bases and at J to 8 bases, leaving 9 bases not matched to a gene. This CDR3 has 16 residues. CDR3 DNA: TGTGCCAGTAGTAAACTGACAGGGGGGAAGGATTCACCCCTCCACTTT. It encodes CASSKLTGGKDSPLHF. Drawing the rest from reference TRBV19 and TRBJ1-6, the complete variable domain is DGGITQSPKYLFRKEGQNVTLSCEQNLNHDAMYWYRQDPGQGLRLIYYSQIVNDFQKGDIAEGYSVSREKKESFPLTVTSAQKNPTAFYLCASSKLTGGKDSPLHFGNGTRLTVT.

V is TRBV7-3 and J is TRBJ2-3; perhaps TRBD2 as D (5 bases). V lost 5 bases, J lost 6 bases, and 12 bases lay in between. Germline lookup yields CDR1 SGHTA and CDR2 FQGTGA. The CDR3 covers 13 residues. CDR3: CASSTTTGDTQYF. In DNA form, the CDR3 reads TGTGCCAGCAGCACGACTACTGGGGATACGCAGTATTTT. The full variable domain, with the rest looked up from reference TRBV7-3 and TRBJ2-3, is GAGVSQTPSNKVTEKGKYVELRCDPISGHTALYWYRQSLGQGPEFLIYFQGTGAADDSGLPNDRFFAVRPEGSVSTLKIQRTERGDSAVYLCASSTTTGDTQYFGPGTRLTVL.

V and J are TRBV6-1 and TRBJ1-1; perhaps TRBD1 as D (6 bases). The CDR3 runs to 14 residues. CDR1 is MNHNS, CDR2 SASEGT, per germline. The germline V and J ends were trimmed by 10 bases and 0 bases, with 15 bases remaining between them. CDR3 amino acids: CATRQDLMNTEAFF. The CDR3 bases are TGTGCCACCCGACAGGATCTGATGAACACTGAAGCTTTCTTT.

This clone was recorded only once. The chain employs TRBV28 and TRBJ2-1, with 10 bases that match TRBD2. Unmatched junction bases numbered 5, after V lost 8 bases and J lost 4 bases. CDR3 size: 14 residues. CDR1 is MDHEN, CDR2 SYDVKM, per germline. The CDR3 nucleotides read TGTGCCAGCTTGGGACTAGCGCAATACAATGAGCAGTTCTTC. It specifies CASLGLAQYNEQFF. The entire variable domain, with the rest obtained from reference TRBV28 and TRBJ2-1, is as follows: DVKVTQSSRYLVKRTGEKVFLECVQDMDHENMFWYRQDPGLGLRLIYFSYDVKMKEKGDIPEGYSVSREKKERFSLILESASTNQTSMYLCASLGLAQYNEQFFGPGTRLTVL.

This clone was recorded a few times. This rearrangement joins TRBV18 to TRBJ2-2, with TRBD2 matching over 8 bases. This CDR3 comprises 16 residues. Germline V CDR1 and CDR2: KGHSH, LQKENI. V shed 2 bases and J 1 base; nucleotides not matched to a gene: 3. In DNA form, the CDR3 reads TGTGCCAGCTCACCAGTAGCGGGGATGAACACCGGGGAGCTGTTTTTT. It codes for CASSPVAGMNTGELFF.